This entry is about one T cell receptor beta chain. This entry belongs to a study of radiation and T cells in renal cell carcinoma. Measured with immunoSEQ multiplex PCR; TCRdb has only the in-frame clones, and not every one. Here the sample spans roughly 150,000 clones, around 90% being singletons. Time point indicated: blood 2 weeks post-SBRT. Described treatment: 15 Gy SBRT to primary tumor, nephrectomy 4 weeks later. Radiation-treated patients gave blood at baseline, week 2 and week 4. The patient's renal cell carcinoma had clear cell pathology. This specimen was blood, taken from a patient whose treatment included radiotherapy and nephrectomy. This receptor was obtained from a woman between 50 and 59 years old with renal cell carcinoma.

The CDR3 coding sequence is TGCGCCAGCAGCCCCGACCTTAGTCTCTCTTACGAGCAGTACTTC. Translating it yields CASSPDLSLSYEQYF. The J gene is TRBJ2-7, the V gene TRBV5-1; unclear D gene. CDR1 is SGHRS, CDR2 YFSETQ, per germline. CDR3 length equals 15 residues. Trimming cost V 4 bases and J 4 bases, with 18 bases left between them. The whole variable domain, filled in from reference TRBV5-1 and TRBJ2-7, reads KAGVTQTPRYLIKTRGQQVTLSCSPISGHRSVSWYQQTPGQGLQFLFEYFSETQRNKGNFPGRFSGRQFSNSRSEMNVSTLELGDSALYLCASSPDLSLSYEQYFGPGTRLTVT.